This T cell receptor (beta chain) is from a study of cytomegalovirus exposure and HLA in healthy donors. Trimming stripped 5 bases from V and 8 bases from J, with 15 bases between. This CDR3 region has 13 residues. The germline V gene has CDR1 SNHLY and CDR2 FYNNEI. This clone has more than one count but fewer than ten. Amplification used 60 Vbeta primers and 13 Jbeta primers. In the authors' workflow: In a later analysis, tens of millions of unique TCR beta chains included roughly 11 million shared by two or more donors. Sequencing was performed with immunoSEQ multiplex PCR; in TCRdb, only in-frame clones are kept and a portion is missing. The D gene and trimming were derived from the DNA, and the V and J assignments and clone size from that table. The table has 90,000 to 120,000 clones, about 59% seen once.

The chain is built from TRBV2 and TRBJ1-2; the D is unclear. The specimen was PBMCs. This receptor was obtained from a man aged 25 to 40 in good health and CMV-seropositive. In nucleotides, the CDR3 is TGTGCCAGCAGTCTCCTCTCCCCCGGGGGCTACACCTTC. Protein: CASSLLSPGGYTF.